This TCR beta chain came from a study of OX40 agonist ivuxolimab in advanced cancers. Blood draws occurred at baseline, cycle 4 day 1, and cycle 7 day 1. Here immunoSEQ multiplex PCR was the method, and the copy in TCRdb shows in-frame clones only, minus some. The repertoire holds about 50,000 clones, with approximately 89% as singletons. Overall study findings and caveats: Among the nonresponders, some also had low normalized T-cell clonal expansion.

To note about this clone: The target antigen is unknown.

The CDR3 loop spans 15 amino acids. Germline values: CDR1 SGHNT, CDR2 YYREEE (reference sequence). The V end lost 2 bases, the J end lost 5 bases, and 14 bases lay between the germline ends. Sequencing was performed on CD4+ or CD8+ T cells sorted from blood, taken in a trial of the OX40 agonist ivuxolimab. This TCR came from an adult with an advanced solid tumor such as melanoma, head and neck, liver or kidney cancer. The chain employs TRBV5-4 and TRBJ2-1, with D tentatively TRBD1 or TRBD2 (5 bases each). The CDR3 DNA follows: TGTGCCAGCAGCTTATCAGGGCCCGGGGACAATGAGCAGTTCTTC. It specifies CASSLSGPGDNEQFF.